This T cell receptor beta chain appears in the sequencing data of a study of blood T cell repertoires in COVID-19. Study details: COVID-19 samples collected from the United States, Italy and Spain covered acute and convalescent phases. T cells, B-cell-depleted T cells, or PBMCs supplied cDNA or gDNA.

Sequenced by immunoSEQ multiplex PCR; TCRdb stores in-frame clones only, minus some. Among 150,000 to 200,000 clones listed, approximately 79% were seen once. This CDR3 has 21 residues. The study drew participants aged roughly 18 to 95 years from 20 to 30 US areas. Clinical histories supplied by participants themselves formed the basis of cohort assignment. J is TRBJ2-7 and V is TRBV21-1; the tabulated D call, TRBD1, remains unverified against the DNA. TRBV21-1 is a known pseudogene. This receptor was identified in a woman in her seventies in a cohort exposed to, infected with or recovered from COVID-19 (not recorded which). The sequencing sample was made of PBMCs or T cells enriched from blood (not recorded which). CDR3 protein: CASSKRGRNRDRAEDTYEQYF. In DNA form, the CDR3 reads TGTGCCAGCAGCAAAAGAGGAAGAAATAGGGACAGGGCAGAGGACACCTACGAGCAGTACTTC.